Listed here are 32 T cell receptor beta chains from one sample, sequenced in a study of monozygotic twins with inflammatory bowel disease. TCRdb re-called the 5' RACE reads, yielding one record per CDR3 amino acid sequence without DNA. The sample table includes a few hundred thousand distinct CDR3 sequences. Material: blood. The receptors derive from a human donor with ulcerative colitis or Crohn's disease, or a healthy co-twin of an affected twin (not recorded which).

The chain employs TRBV10-3 and TRBJ2-7; TCRdb selects TRBD2, and the lack of DNA leaves this call unchecked. The CDR3 runs to 15 residues. CDR1 ENHRY and CDR2 SYGVKD come from the germline V gene. The CDR3 spells CAISELMTADYEQYF.

This chain connects TRBV6-5 to TRBJ2-7. The V gene's germline CDR1 is MNHEY and CDR2 SVGAGI. The CDR3 has 16 residues. The CDR3 protein is CASSYSMMSHMDEQYF.

The chain is built from TRBV19 and TRBJ2-3; TCRdb reports TRBD1, a call that lacks DNA to check it against. The CDR3 covers 15 residues. CDR1 and CDR2 from the germline V gene are LNHDA and SQIVND (reference sequence). The CDR3 here is CASSPGDSLTDTQYF.

V is TRBV20-1 and J is TRBJ2-2; TCRdb outputs TRBD2, but without DNA this stays unchecked. Germline loops: CDR1 DFQATT, CDR2 SNEGSKA (reference sequence). The length of the CDR3 is 16 residues. The CDR3 spells CSARAPGRRNTGELFF.

This sequence joins TRBV11-1 and TRBJ2-5; the D call of TRBD1 rests on TCRdb alone, since no DNA is present to check it. The CDR3 has 13 amino acids. Germline-derived CDR1 and CDR2 are SGHAT and FQDESV (reference sequence). The CDR3 loop is CASSPGQVETQYF.

V is TRBV18 and J is TRBJ1-2; TCRdb's D call, TRBD1, is unchecked because there is no DNA. The length of the CDR3 is 15 residues. The V gene's germline CDR1 is KGHSH and CDR2 LQKENI. The chain's CDR3 is CASSVTPGEGGGYTF.

The chain couples TRBV3-1 to TRBJ2-7; TCRdb's D call of TRBD1 is untestable without DNA. From germline, CDR1 is LGHDT and CDR2 YNNKEL (reference sequence). This CDR3 is built from 14 residues. The CDR3 protein is CASTRQGPSYEQYF.

The rearrangement uses TRBV5-1 and TRBJ2-7; TCRdb lists TRBD2, though no DNA is available to test this call. Germline-derived CDR1 and CDR2 are SGHRS and YFSETQ. The length of the CDR3 is 16 residues. The CDR3 loop is CASSFTGGPRGDEQYF.

The chain has TRBV7-6 and TRBJ1-5; TCRdb calls TRBD1, which cannot be checked without DNA. This CDR3 is built from 15 residues. The germline V gene encodes CDR1 SGHVS and CDR2 FNYEAQ. The CDR3 here is CASSLQSGANQPQHF. The complete variable domain, with remaining parts taken from reference TRBV7-6 and TRBJ1-5, reads GAGVSQSPRYKVTKRGQDVALRCDPISGHVSLYWYRQALGQGPEFLTYFNYEAQQDKSGLPNDRFSAERPEGSISTLTIQRTEQRDSAMYRCASSLQSGANQPQHFGDGTRLSIL.

V and J are TRBV18 and TRBJ1-2; TCRdb lists TRBD1, though no DNA is available to test this call. The CDR3 has 14 amino acids. The germline V gene encodes CDR1 KGHSH and CDR2 LQKENI. CDR3 sequence reads: CASSPDTLNYGYTF.

The genes are TRBV5-5 and TRBJ1-4; checking the TCRdb D call of TRBD1 is not possible without DNA. The CDR3 length is 14 residues. Germline CDR1 SGHKS, CDR2 YYEKEE (reference sequence). This chain's CDR3 is CASSLGTGDEKLFF.

The chain has TRBV12-3 or TRBV12-4 and TRBJ1-2; TCRdb picks TRBD1, but there is no DNA to check that call. The CDR3 is made up of 17 amino acids. Here the CDR3 reads CASSAGSTGARGYGYTF.

The chain joins TRBV5-4 to TRBJ1-2; the TRBD1 assignment by TCRdb is unverifiable without DNA. CDR3 length: 13 residues. Per the germline V gene, CDR1 is SGHNT and CDR2 is YYREEE (reference sequence). The CDR3 spells CASSRQGSGGYTF.

CDR3 protein: CASSLGRGEQFF. The V and J genes are TRBV5-1 and TRBJ2-1; with no DNA, the TCRdb D assignment of TRBD2 cannot be verified. The CDR3 runs 12 residues. Germline V gene lookup returns CDR1 SGHRS and CDR2 YFSETQ.

This sequence joins TRBV5-1 and TRBJ2-6; absent DNA, TCRdb's TRBD2 call cannot be checked. Germline V gene sequence: CDR1 SGHRS, CDR2 YFSETQ. The CDR3 has 18 amino acids. The CDR3 sequence is CASSLSPGLQAGANVLTF.

The chain employs TRBV4-1 and TRBJ1-5. The CDR3 runs 19 residues. Germline CDR1 MGHRA, CDR2 YSYEKL. CDR3 residues: CASSQDPPMAGYSNQPQHF.

The chain joins TRBV20-1 to TRBJ2-7; TCRdb's D call, TRBD2, is unchecked because there is no DNA. This CDR3 is built from 14 residues. Looked up from germline, CDR1 is DFQATT and CDR2 is SNEGSKA (reference sequence). This CDR3 is CSARGLAASYEQYF.

The chain carries TRBV5-1 and TRBJ2-1; with no DNA, the TCRdb D assignment of TRBD1 cannot be verified. This CDR3 comprises 15 residues. The V gene's germline CDR1 is SGHRS and CDR2 YFSETQ. The CDR3 sequence: CASSPGGGIENEQFF.

The rearrangement links TRBV14 to TRBJ1-1; TCRdb picks TRBD1, but there is no DNA to check that call. There are 15 residues in the CDR3. Germline V lookup: CDR1 SGHDN, CDR2 FVKESK. The CDR3 sequence is CASSPPGQQNTEAFF.

The chain recombines TRBV18 with TRBJ2-1; TCRdb calls TRBD2, which cannot be checked without DNA. The CDR3 runs to 15 residues. The V gene's germline CDR1 is KGHSH and CDR2 LQKENI. The CDR3 reads CASSPWTSPNNEQFF.

This chain uses TRBV2 with TRBJ1-5. Germline V gene lookup returns CDR1 SNHLY and CDR2 FYNNEI. This CDR3 has 15 amino acids. CDR3 sequence: CASSVLNRDNQPQHF.

The chain couples TRBV5-1 to TRBJ2-1; TCRdb calls TRBD1, which cannot be checked without DNA. CDR3 length: 13 residues. Germline V CDR1 and CDR2: SGHRS, YFSETQ. The CDR3 loop is CASSPQGANEQFF.

V gene TRBV24-1 combines with J gene TRBJ1-2. The CDR3 spans 12 residues. Germline loops: CDR1 KGHDR, CDR2 SFDVKD. The CDR3 loop is CATSDRDDGYTF.

The chain uses TRBV19 and TRBJ2-7; TCRdb returns TRBD2, unconfirmable since there is no DNA. CDR1 and CDR2 from the germline V gene are LNHDA and SQIVND (reference sequence). This CDR3 has 13 amino acids. The CDR3 region is CASRREVAYEQYF.

The chain combines TRBV20-1 with TRBJ2-1. CDR3 length: 11 residues. The germline V gene has CDR1 DFQATT and CDR2 SNEGSKA (reference sequence). This chain's CDR3 is CSASLSNEQFF.

The genes are TRBV27 and TRBJ2-1; TCRdb's D gene call, TRBD1, goes unchecked for lack of DNA. CDR1 MNHEY and CDR2 SMNVEV come from the germline V gene (reference sequence). This CDR3 region has 16 residues. CDR3 protein: CASSNRQPSSYNEQFF.

The V call is TRBV20-1, the J call TRBJ2-6. The CDR3 runs to 11 residues. Germline CDR1 and CDR2: DFQATT and SNEGSKA (reference sequence). The CDR3 spells CSVPGANVLTF.

The rearrangement links TRBV4-2 to TRBJ1-1; TCRdb's assignment of TRBD1 cannot be checked, as there is no DNA. This CDR3 comprises 15 residues. CDR1 is LGHNA and CDR2 is YNFKEQ in the germline V gene. The CDR3: CASIPASGSHTEAFF.

The rearrangement uses TRBV5-1 and TRBJ2-7; TCRdb's D gene call, TRBD1, goes unchecked for lack of DNA. The CDR3 has 18 residues. The germline V gene encodes CDR1 SGHRS and CDR2 YFSETQ. This CDR3 is CASSLVWQGYKSPYEQYF.

The rearrangement links TRBV20-1 to TRBJ2-3. Germline V gene data show CDR1 as DFQATT and CDR2 as SNEGSKA (reference sequence). This CDR3 comprises 12 residues. The chain's CDR3 is CSAHSPGDTQYF.

CDR3 residues: CATSRPSRSYEQYF. The chain uses TRBV15 and TRBJ2-7. Per the germline V gene, CDR1 is LNHNV and CDR2 is YYDKDF (reference sequence). The CDR3 consists of 14 residues.

The chain joins TRBV12-3 or TRBV12-4 to TRBJ1-2. The CDR3 extends over 12 amino acids. The CDR3: CASSHSAGGYTF.